This T cell receptor beta chain was captured by sequencing in a study of Ad26.COV2.S vaccination and SARS-CoV-2 variants. Overall study context: Participants got Ad26.COV2.S intramuscularly, once or twice 56 days apart. General study findings and limits: Greater spike-specific TCR breadth was seen in vaccine recipients than in placebo recipients.

Trimming pared 4 bases from V and 7 bases from J, leaving 12 bases between. The CDR3 is 12 residues long. Treatment denoted: around 19 received Ad26.COV2.S at low or high dose, single or two shots; 5 received placebo; per-sample allocation not given. Day 63 after the first vaccine or placebo injection was the time point for sampling. Concerning this clone: The target antigen is unknown.

Assay used: immunoSEQ multiplex PCR; TCRdb lists only in-frame clones, some missing. The profile shows hundreds of thousands of clones, approximately 87% of them singletons. The V and J genes are TRBV5-3 and TRBJ2-7; D may be TRBD1 or TRBD2 (5 bases each). TRBV5-3 belongs to the ORF category, with a function that is uncertain. This sequence was found in a person between 18 and 65 years old who received the Ad26.COV2.S COVID-19 vaccine or a placebo. The sequencing here drew on peripheral blood, taken in a trial of Ad26.COV2.S vaccine versus placebo. CDR3 nucleotide sequence: TGTGCCAGAAGCCTCCGGGACGGAGAGCAGTACTTC. It translates to CARSLRDGEQYF.